This T cell receptor (beta chain) appears in the sequencing data of a study of blood T cell repertoires in COVID-19. Overall study: Samples representing acute and convalescent COVID-19 were sourced from the United States, Italy and Spain. Sources were T cells, B-cell-depleted T cells, or PBMCs; the material itself was cDNA or gDNA.

Study processing details: Quantification of nucleated cells was approximated via reference gene primer amplification. The data were produced by immunoSEQ multiplex PCR, yet TCRdb's version contains in-frame clones alone and is incomplete. That table supplies the V and J calls and clone size; D and trimming were determined from the DNA. The sample has 95,000 to 150,000 clones, about 86% seen once. Germline V gene data show CDR1 as MNHEY and CDR2 as SVGEGT. The J segment lost 3 bases and the V segment lost 5 bases, leaving 13 bases of the junction unmatched. The CDR3 length is 17 residues. This sequence was found in a woman aged 50 to 65 with acute or convalescent COVID-19. The material sequenced was peripheral blood. V and J are TRBV6-2 or TRBV6-3 and TRBJ2-3; 8 bases are a match to TRBD2. CDR3 nucleotide sequence: TGTGCCAGCAGTCCACGAGGGCGGGGGGTAACTACAGATACGCAGTATTTT. Translated: CASSPRGRGVTTDTQYF.